One sample yielded the 28 T cell receptor beta chains listed below, sequenced in a study of shared clonotypes between healthy human individuals. CD45RO-negative CD8 cells positively selected for CCR7 made up the naive population, which excluded terminally differentiated effector memory CD45RA+ cells. The assay was immunoSEQ multiplex PCR, and TCRdb's table has in-frame clones only and misses some. This table holds some 600,000 clones, roughly 96% found once. The sequenced sample consisted of naive CD8+ T cells sorted from blood. These receptors originate from a woman aged 25 to 39 in good health.

This chain links TRBV27 with TRBJ2-1; 7 nucleotides line up with TRBD2. Germline CDR1 MNHEY, CDR2 SMNVEV (reference sequence). The CDR3 loop spans 15 amino acids. The V segment lost 8 bases and the J segment 4 bases; nucleotides outside the gene matches: 11. The CDR3 protein is CASGERTGGYNEQFF. In nucleotides, the CDR3 is TGTGCCAGCGGGGAGCGGACGGGAGGATACAATGAGCAGTTCTTC.

This clone appeared once. V and J are TRBV9 and TRBJ2-7, with TRBD1 as a possible D gene (6 bases). The germline gives CDR1 SGDLS, CDR2 YYNGEE. CDR3 length equals 15 residues. V lost 3 bases and J lost 2, with 15 bases in between. CDR3 in amino acids: CASSATRAGAYEQYF. Here the CDR3 DNA reads TGTGCCAGCAGCGCAACCAGGGCAGGGGCCTACGAGCAGTACTTC. Variable domain in full (rest from reference TRBV9 and TRBJ2-7): DSGVTQTPKHLITATGQRVTLRCSPRSGDLSVYWYQQSLDQGLQFLIQYYNGEERAKGNILERFSAQQFPDLHSELNLSSLELGDSALYFCASSATRAGAYEQYFGPGTRLTVT.

This chain joins TRBV5-4 and TRBJ2-2; no clear D. The CDR3 loop spans 12 amino acids. Germline V gene lookup returns CDR1 SGHNT and CDR2 YYREEE (reference sequence). Trimming cost V 7 bases and J 1 base, with 5 bases left between them. The CDR3 sequence: CASGENTGELFF. The CDR3, as DNA: TGTGCCAGCGGGGAGAACACCGGGGAGCTGTTTTTT.

This chain uses TRBV5-8 with TRBJ1-4; D unclear. V was trimmed by 4 bases and J by 8 bases, leaving 15 bases between them. CDR3 length: 14 amino acids. Germline values: CDR1 SGHTS, CDR2 YDEGEE. The CDR3 sequence: CASSPGRNWEKLFF. CDR3 nucleotide sequence: TGTGCCAGCAGCCCTGGGAGGAATTGGGAAAAACTGTTTTTT.

The chain couples TRBV27 to TRBJ1-1; weak D call: TRBD1 (5 bases). The germline V and J ends were trimmed by 3 bases and 3 bases, with 14 bases remaining between them. Germline V CDR1 and CDR2: MNHEY, SMNVEV (reference sequence). This CDR3 contains 15 residues. CDR3 sequence reads: CASSFKLFRDTEAFF. DNA of the CDR3: TGTGCCAGCAGTTTTAAACTCTTCAGGGACACTGAAGCTTTCTTT.

The chain has TRBV6-4 and TRBJ2-1, with 12 bases matching TRBD2. The J segment lost 7 bases and the V segment lost 5 bases, leaving 12 bases of the junction unmatched. Per the germline V gene, CDR1 is MRHNA and CDR2 is SNTAGT. The CDR3 runs 17 residues. DNA of the CDR3: TGTGCCAGCAGTCCCCGCTCGACTAGCGGGAGCTTGAATGAGCAGTTCTTC. Translating gives CASSPRSTSGSLNEQFF.

The J gene is TRBJ2-1, the V gene TRBV29-1; D is possibly TRBD2 (6 bases). Looked up from germline, CDR1 is SQVTM and CDR2 is ANQGSEA. Trimming pared 1 base from V and 7 bases from J, leaving 8 bases between. The CDR3 totals 12 residues. As DNA, the CDR3 is TGCAGCGTTGAAGGGCTAGCGAATGAGCAGTTCTTC. Protein: CSVEGLANEQFF.

J is TRBJ2-7 and V is TRBV29-1; D unclear. Germline V gene data show CDR1 as SQVTM and CDR2 as ANQGSEA. The V end was cut by 3 bases, the J end by 0 bases, with 18 bases between. This CDR3 comprises 16 residues. CDR3 amino acids: CSVEKKVASGSYEQYF. The CDR3 DNA follows: TGCAGCGTTGAGAAGAAAGTGGCGAGTGGCTCCTACGAGCAGTACTTC.

The J gene is TRBJ2-7, the V gene TRBV30; 9 bases line up with TRBD2. The V and J ends lost 1 base and 7 bases, in that order; junction bases with no gene match: 11. CDR3 length: 15 residues. Germline CDR1 reads GTSNPN; CDR2 reads SVGIG (reference sequence). In nucleotides, the CDR3 is TGTGCCTGGAGTGAGTCGGCGGGACTAGCTAATGAGCAGTACTTC. This sequence encodes CAWSESAGLANEQYF.

V gene TRBV10-1 combines with J gene TRBJ1-1; D is unclear. Germline values: CDR1 WNHNN, CDR2 SYGVQD (reference sequence). The CDR3 is 14 amino acids. The germline V and J ends were trimmed by 4 bases and 5 bases, with 14 bases remaining between them. The CDR3 DNA is TGCGCCAGCAGTGGAGGACCACGGGTGACTGAAGCTTTCTTT. As protein: CASSGGPRVTEAFF.

The J gene is TRBJ1-5, the V gene TRBV28; no reliable D call. Germline loops: CDR1 MDHEN, CDR2 SYDVKM. Trimming took 7 bases from V and 3 from J, leaving 13 bases between them. The CDR3 sequence is 14 residues long. The CDR3 sequence: CASNPDPYNQPQHF. The DNA for the CDR3 is TGTGCCAGCAATCCCGACCCATACAATCAGCCCCAGCATTTT.

The chain employs TRBV5-4 and TRBJ2-1, with unresolved D. Trimming stripped 0 bases from V and 8 bases from J, with 6 bases between. The CDR3 sequence is 12 residues long. Germline V gene lookup returns CDR1 SGHNT and CDR2 YYREEE (reference sequence). This CDR3 reads CASSLGLDEQFF. The DNA for the CDR3 is TGTGCCAGCAGCTTGGGCCTCGATGAGCAGTTCTTC.

CDR3 region: CASAKQGLIYEQYF. CDR3 bases: TGCGCCAGTGCTAAGCAGGGGCTTATTTACGAGCAGTACTTC. The chain recombines TRBV23-1 with TRBJ2-7; tentative D call: TRBD1 (6 bases). TRBV23-1 is an open reading frame whose function is uncertain. This CDR3 comprises 14 residues. V lost 9 bases to trimming and J lost 4 bases, with 19 bases between them.

The chain recombines TRBV13 with TRBJ2-3; 10 nucleotides align to TRBD2. V lost 4 bases and J lost 3; bases outside the gene matches: 13. Germline CDR1 reads PRHDT; CDR2 reads FYEKMQ (reference sequence). The CDR3 has 18 amino acids. CDR3 region: CASSSGTRSGRMTDTQYF. The CDR3 DNA reads as TGTGCCAGCAGCTCAGGAACCCGTAGCGGGAGGATGACAGATACGCAGTATTTT.

The chain combines TRBV2 with TRBJ2-1, with 14 bases fitting TRBD2. The ends lost 1 base at V and 10 bases at J; junction bases unmatched: 3. The CDR3 spans 15 residues. CDR1 and CDR2 (germline): SNHLY, FYNNEI. The CDR3 bases are TGTGCCAGCAGTGAAGGGGGACTAGCGGGAGTGGAGCAGTTCTTC. It encodes CASSEGGLAGVEQFF.

The J gene is TRBJ2-7, the V gene TRBV9; D gene unclear. Trimming took 5 bases from V and 6 from J, leaving 12 bases between them. CDR3 length: 12 residues. CDR1 is SGDLS, CDR2 YYNGEE, per germline. The CDR3 sequence is CASSPDGPEQYF. DNA for the CDR3: TGTGCCAGCAGTCCGGACGGGCCCGAGCAGTACTTC.

The CDR3 is CASSLGTSGAVNEQFF. The CDR3 nucleotides are TGTGCCAGCAGCTTAGGGACTAGCGGGGCAGTCAATGAGCAGTTCTTC. The rearrangement links TRBV7-2 to TRBJ2-1; 12 bases agree with TRBD2. The ends lost 1 base at V and 6 bases at J; junction bases unmatched: 4. Germline V CDR1 and CDR2: SGHTA, FQGNSA. The CDR3 runs 16 residues.

The CDR3 DNA follows: TGTGCCAGTAGTATCGGGGCCGGGGTCGGGGCAGATACGCAGTATTTT. This translates into CASSIGAGVGADTQYF. The gene calls are TRBV19 and TRBJ2-3; D might be TRBD1 or TRBD2, each matching 5 bases. This CDR3 has 16 residues. V was pared by 3 bases and J by 4 bases, with 17 bases between. The germline V gene has CDR1 LNHDA and CDR2 SQIVND (reference sequence).

The chain is built from TRBV29-1 and TRBJ1-2; D may be TRBD1 (5 bases). V dropped 7 bases and J dropped 8 bases, with 14 bases sitting between them. The germline V gene encodes CDR1 SQVTM and CDR2 ANQGSEA. This CDR3 region has 11 residues. DNA of the CDR3: TGCAGCGAAGGGGACGCATGGGGCTACACCTTC. Translating gives CSEGDAWGYTF.

The genes are TRBV11-2 and TRBJ1-2, with D possibly being TRBD1 (5 bases). The V and J ends lost 0 bases and 4 bases respectively, with 27 bases between them. Germline lookup yields CDR1 SGHAT and CDR2 FQNNGV. There are 20 residues in the CDR3. CDR3 region: CASSLDGHWYGGGEGYGYTF. The CDR3 DNA follows: TGTGCCAGCAGCTTAGACGGACACTGGTATGGTGGGGGAGAAGGCTATGGCTACACCTTC.

The chain carries TRBV7-9 and TRBJ2-7; TRBD1 aligns across 9 bases. After removal of 1 base from V and 4 bases from J, the junction contained 11 bases not matched to a gene. This CDR3 has 17 residues. The germline V gene encodes CDR1 SEHNR and CDR2 FQNEAQ (reference sequence). The CDR3 coding sequence is TGTGCCAGCAGCTTAGGGTCCTGGGACAGGGCCTCTTACGAGCAGTACTTC. Its translation is CASSLGSWDRASYEQYF.

Of note for this clone: This specimen includes other DNA sequences encoding the same CDR3. This chain links TRBV28 with TRBJ2-7; D perhaps matches TRBD1 (5 bases). The V end was cut by 2 bases, the J end by 1 base, with 6 bases between. Germline CDR1 and CDR2: MDHEN and SYDVKM. The CDR3 has 13 residues. The CDR3 loop reads CASSLGASYEQYF. Written as DNA, the CDR3 is TGTGCCAGCAGTTTAGGGGCGTCCTACGAGCAGTACTTC.

The V gene is TRBV4-1, the J gene TRBJ2-1; D not resolved. CDR1 and CDR2 (germline): MGHRA, YSYEKL. The CDR3 extends over 13 amino acids. V was pared by 5 bases and J by 6 bases, with 11 bases between. In nucleotides, the CDR3 is TGCGCCAGCAGCAAGGTATTCCTCAATGAGCAGTTCTTC. Its protein product is CASSKVFLNEQFF.

The chain joins TRBV7-2 to TRBJ2-5, with D maybe TRBD2 (6 bases). V lost 2 bases and J 3 bases, leaving 19 bases between the germline ends. Germline CDR1 is SGHTA and CDR2 is FQGNSA. The CDR3 spans 17 residues. The CDR3 bases are TGTGCCAGCAGCTTACTCTCTAGCGCCCTACTCGAAGAGACCCAGTACTTC. It is translated as CASSLLSSALLEETQYF. The full variable domain, with the rest looked up from reference TRBV7-2 and TRBJ2-5, is GAGVSQSPSNKVTEKGKDVELRCDPISGHTALYWYRQSLGQGLEFLIYFQGNSAPDKSGLPSDRFSAERTGGSVSTLTIQRTQQEDSAVYLCASSLLSSALLEETQYFGPGTRLLVL.

The J gene is TRBJ2-7, the V gene TRBV6-5; a possible D gene is TRBD2 (5 bases). The CDR3 is 13 residues long. V dropped 7 bases and J dropped 3 bases, with 13 bases sitting between them. Per germline, CDR1 MNHEY and CDR2 SVGAGI. The CDR3 region has the DNA TGTGCCAGCATGGGTAGCGCCCACTACGAGCAGTACTTC. Its protein product is CASMGSAHYEQYF.

The chain links TRBV5-5 to TRBJ2-1; either TRBD1 or TRBD2 may fit D (6 bases each). Germline CDR1 is SGHKS and CDR2 is YYEKEE (reference sequence). This CDR3 comprises 16 residues. V was pared by 2 bases and J by 0 bases, with 12 bases between. The CDR3: CASSFGGWSSYNEQFF. The CDR3, as DNA: TGTGCCAGCAGCTTCGGGGGCTGGAGCTCCTACAATGAGCAGTTCTTC.

The chain joins TRBV27 to TRBJ1-5; D uncertain. CDR3 size: 15 residues. Germline V gives CDR1 MNHEY, CDR2 SMNVEV (reference sequence). V shed 3 bases and J shed 3 bases, with 12 bases lying between them. This CDR3 reads CASSFAGAYNQPQHF. The CDR3 bases are TGTGCCAGCAGTTTTGCGGGCGCGTACAATCAGCCCCAGCATTTT.

The gene calls are TRBV21-1 and TRBJ1-1; the DNA was not compared with TRBD1, the D call given in the table. TRBV21-1 is shown as a pseudogene. The CDR3 covers 20 residues. CDR3 sequence reads: CASSKVGEAGQGLLRTEAFF. The CDR3 DNA is TGTGCCAGCAGCAAAGTAGGGGAGGCGGGACAGGGGTTGTTAAGGACTGAAGCTTTCTTT.